Listed below are T cell receptor beta chains from one sample, sequenced in a study of cytomegalovirus exposure and HLA in healthy donors. Profiling relied on immunoSEQ multiplex PCR, and the TCRdb table lists in-frame clones only, not all of them. The data contain about 160,000 clones, approximately 89% of them singletons. The sample comprised PBMCs. These receptors were obtained from a woman aged 18-29 years in good health and CMV-seropositive. CDR3s include the opening cysteine and the closing phenylalanine or tryptophan. Fields, in order: V gene, J gene, CDR3 length, CDR3 protein.

V: TRBV5-1
J: TRBJ1-1
length: 17
CDR3: CASRPGPFGQGDTEAFF

V: TRBV5-5
J: TRBJ2-7
length: 18
CDR3: CASSLAPPTSGSSYEQYF

V: TRBV29-1
J: TRBJ2-5
length: 14
CDR3: CSVEMTDRLGTQYF

V: TRBV15
J: TRBJ2-1
length: 15
CDR3: CATRGGTASYNEQFF

V: TRBV2
J: TRBJ2-7
length: 14
CDR3: CASSPDRSFYEQYF

V: TRBV29-1
J: TRBJ2-2
length: 14
CDR3: CSVETSGNTGELFF

V: TRBV4-1
J: TRBJ2-7
length: 15
CDR3: CASSPRDFSSYEQYF

V: TRBV9
J: TRBJ2-1
length: 16
CDR3: CASSVAAGVGYDEQFF

V: TRBV5-1
J: TRBJ1-3
length: 14
CDR3: CASSPRGTGNTIYF

V: TRBV27
J: TRBJ2-5
length: 15
CDR3: CASSLSSGSGETQYF

V: TRBV14
J: TRBJ1-2
length: 14
CDR3: CASSQDPAGNGYTF

V: TRBV30
J: TRBJ1-4
length: 15
CDR3: CAWSVLGGANEKLFF

V: TRBV6-6
J: TRBJ1-1
length: 11
CDR3: CASRGDTEAFF

V: TRBV5-1
J: TRBJ1-5
length: 15
CDR3: CASSLAPGFNQPQHF

V: TRBV19
J: TRBJ2-4
length: 10
CDR3: CARAGTSRYF

V: TRBV27
J: TRBJ2-3
length: 15
CDR3: CASSWQQGAVDTQYF

V: TRBV11-2
J: TRBJ2-3
length: 16
CDR3: CASSFGGRGNTDTQYF

V: TRBV29-1
J: TRBJ2-1
length: 11
CDR3: CSVEDYNEQFF

V: TRBV29-1
J: TRBJ2-4
length: 14
CDR3: CSVYGVEAKNIQYF

V: TRBV5-4
J: TRBJ2-3
length: 18
CDR3: CASSPMLAGGPGTDTQYF

V: TRBV6-5
J: TRBJ2-1
length: 15
CDR3: CASSQQGALYNEQFF

V: TRBV18
J: TRBJ1-1
length: 15
CDR3: CASSPPRVGNTEAFF

V: TRBV28
J: TRBJ2-5
length: 15
CDR3: CASRTGTSGSKTQYF

V: TRBV10-1
J: TRBJ1-1
length: 15
CDR3: CASSEARGVNTEAFF

V: TRBV18
J: TRBJ2-3
length: 15
CDR3: CASSPTSGYTDTQYF